This T cell receptor (beta chain) was recorded in a study of T cell clonotyping in hematopoietic cell transplantation. Study results and limitations: Cells were unsorted, so CD4 and CD8 contributions were not separated. Higher Inverse Simpson Index values in graft donor and pretransplant recipient predicted broader posttransplant TCR diversity. After transplant, recipient diversity fell while pathologically expanded clonotypes grew through day 180.

The V gene lost 5 bases and the J gene lost 0 bases, with 10 bases spanning the gap. The CDR3 is made up of 14 amino acids. The V gene's germline CDR1 is SGHVS and CDR2 FNYEAQ. Generated by immunoSEQ multiplex PCR, the TCRdb table keeps only in-frame clones and is missing some. This sample has 20,000 or so clones; around 85% occur once, and the top ten carry about 15%. With regard to this clone: Its antigen is not known.

The chain joins TRBV7-6 to TRBJ1-1; D uncertain. The specimen sequenced was peripheral blood mononuclear cells. The clonotype was recovered from a man between 60 and 75 years old in good health. Some clones in this sample may be carry-over from other donors' samples. The CDR3 is CASSPPRVNTEAFF. In nucleotides, the CDR3 is TGTGCCAGCAGCCCTCCCCGGGTGAACACTGAAGCTTTCTTT.